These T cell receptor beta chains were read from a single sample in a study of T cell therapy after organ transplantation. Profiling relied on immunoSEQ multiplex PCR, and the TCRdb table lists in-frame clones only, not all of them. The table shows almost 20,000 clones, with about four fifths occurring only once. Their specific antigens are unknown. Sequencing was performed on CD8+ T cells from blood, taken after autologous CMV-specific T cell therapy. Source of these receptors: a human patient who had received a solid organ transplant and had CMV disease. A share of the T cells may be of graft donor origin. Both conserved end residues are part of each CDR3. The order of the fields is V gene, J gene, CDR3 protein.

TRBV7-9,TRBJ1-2,CASSLGQGDGYTF
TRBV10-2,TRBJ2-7,CASSGGYEQYF
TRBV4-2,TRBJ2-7,CASSQGSLTGREQYF
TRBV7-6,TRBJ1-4,CASSLSGTGGFGNEKLFF
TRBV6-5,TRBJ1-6,CASQPSSYNSPLHF
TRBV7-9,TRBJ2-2,CASSDPMPNTGELFF
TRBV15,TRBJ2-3,CATSLGPLEWGTDTQYF
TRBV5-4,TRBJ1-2,CASSLGLGAGRYGYTF
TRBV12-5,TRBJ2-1,CASVLNRGRSYNEQFF
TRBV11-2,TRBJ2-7,CASSLIVRGAEQYF
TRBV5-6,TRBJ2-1,CASSLDWSSGYNEQFF
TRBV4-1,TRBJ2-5,CASSQDEGLKQETQYF
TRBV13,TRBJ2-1,CASSSYSGSRFF
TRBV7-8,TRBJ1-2,CASSLVGSTDFYGYTF
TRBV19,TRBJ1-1,CASSITDRHEAFF
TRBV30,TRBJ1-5,CAWSLGHHSNQPQHF
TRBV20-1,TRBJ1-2,CSADSEYGYTF
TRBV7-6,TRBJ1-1,CASIPFEAGMTEAFF
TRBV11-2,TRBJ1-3,CASSLFAGGLRGNTIYF
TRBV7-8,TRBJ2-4,CASSLYWDIQYF
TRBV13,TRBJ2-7,CASSLKNVYEQYF
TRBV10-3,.,CAIRDTRDYEQYF
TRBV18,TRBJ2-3,CASSPEGTDTQYF
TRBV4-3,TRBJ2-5,CASSLGLAGGGETQYF
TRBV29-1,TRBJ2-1,CSVRYNEQFF
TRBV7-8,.,CASSPGGAGISYEQYF
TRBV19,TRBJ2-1,CASSIGPLEHNEQFF
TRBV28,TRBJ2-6,CASSLLGTGKSGANVLTF
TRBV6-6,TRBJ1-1,CASSYTRGSTEAFF
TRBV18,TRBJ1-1,CASSPRQYGNTEAFF
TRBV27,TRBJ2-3,CASSLEASGVTDTQYF
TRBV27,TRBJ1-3,CASSLIAGNTIYF
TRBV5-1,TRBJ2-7,CASSLFGQASYEQYF
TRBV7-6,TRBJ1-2,CASSAGTGSVGYGYTF
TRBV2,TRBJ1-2,CASSEDTSRDYGYTF
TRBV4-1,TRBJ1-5,CASSRNQRGQGIDQPQHF